The rows below give T cell receptor beta chains drawn from one sample of a study of shared clonotypes between healthy human individuals. Clones were sequenced by immunoSEQ multiplex PCR, and TCRdb holds only the in-frame ones, with some missing. The data contain some 500,000 clones, roughly three quarters of them singletons. The sample was PBMCs. These receptors were taken from a woman between 35 and 50 years old in good health. Some clones in this sample may be carry-over from other donors' samples. Both conserved end residues are part of each CDR3.

j_call v_call cdr3_aa
TRBJ2-7 TRBV18 CASSPPGTGNEQYF
TRBJ2-1 TRBV18 CASSPLRVAGVTNEQFF
TRBJ1-5 TRBV28 CASTRMSNQPQHF
TRBJ2-1 TRBV19 CASRALAYNEQFF
TRBJ2-7 TRBV7-2 CASSLDQRNSYEQYF
TRBJ2-7 TRBV4-1 CASSPRSRGFAYEQYF
TRBJ1-2 TRBV7-8 CASSALGGGGYTF
TRBJ2-7 TRBV7-9 CASSLTRGLGEQYF
TRBJ2-7 TRBV11-2 CASSIGLAGEQYF
TRBJ1-5 TRBV7-2 CASSTTGPRVGQPQHF
TRBJ2-3 TRBV29-1 CSVDDRGSDTQYF
TRBJ2-1 TRBV4-1 CASSQDWSGVYNEQFF
TRBJ2-7 TRBV28 CASSLRTVYEQYF
TRBJ2-4 TRBV30 CAWKGVGKNIRYF
TRBJ2-7 TRBV5-5 CASSLRRQAYEQYF
TRBJ2-7 TRBV28 CASSFRLAGYEQYF
TRBJ2-1 TRBV15 CATSRGTSGSAKGQFF
TRBJ2-7 TRBV5-1 CASSLDRGSNEQYF
TRBJ2-3 TRBV5-1 CASSSGTGGRDTQYF
TRBJ2-7 TRBV7-9 CASSRGRGDRYYEQYF
TRBJ1-5 TRBV5-6 CASSQGQGWNQPQHF